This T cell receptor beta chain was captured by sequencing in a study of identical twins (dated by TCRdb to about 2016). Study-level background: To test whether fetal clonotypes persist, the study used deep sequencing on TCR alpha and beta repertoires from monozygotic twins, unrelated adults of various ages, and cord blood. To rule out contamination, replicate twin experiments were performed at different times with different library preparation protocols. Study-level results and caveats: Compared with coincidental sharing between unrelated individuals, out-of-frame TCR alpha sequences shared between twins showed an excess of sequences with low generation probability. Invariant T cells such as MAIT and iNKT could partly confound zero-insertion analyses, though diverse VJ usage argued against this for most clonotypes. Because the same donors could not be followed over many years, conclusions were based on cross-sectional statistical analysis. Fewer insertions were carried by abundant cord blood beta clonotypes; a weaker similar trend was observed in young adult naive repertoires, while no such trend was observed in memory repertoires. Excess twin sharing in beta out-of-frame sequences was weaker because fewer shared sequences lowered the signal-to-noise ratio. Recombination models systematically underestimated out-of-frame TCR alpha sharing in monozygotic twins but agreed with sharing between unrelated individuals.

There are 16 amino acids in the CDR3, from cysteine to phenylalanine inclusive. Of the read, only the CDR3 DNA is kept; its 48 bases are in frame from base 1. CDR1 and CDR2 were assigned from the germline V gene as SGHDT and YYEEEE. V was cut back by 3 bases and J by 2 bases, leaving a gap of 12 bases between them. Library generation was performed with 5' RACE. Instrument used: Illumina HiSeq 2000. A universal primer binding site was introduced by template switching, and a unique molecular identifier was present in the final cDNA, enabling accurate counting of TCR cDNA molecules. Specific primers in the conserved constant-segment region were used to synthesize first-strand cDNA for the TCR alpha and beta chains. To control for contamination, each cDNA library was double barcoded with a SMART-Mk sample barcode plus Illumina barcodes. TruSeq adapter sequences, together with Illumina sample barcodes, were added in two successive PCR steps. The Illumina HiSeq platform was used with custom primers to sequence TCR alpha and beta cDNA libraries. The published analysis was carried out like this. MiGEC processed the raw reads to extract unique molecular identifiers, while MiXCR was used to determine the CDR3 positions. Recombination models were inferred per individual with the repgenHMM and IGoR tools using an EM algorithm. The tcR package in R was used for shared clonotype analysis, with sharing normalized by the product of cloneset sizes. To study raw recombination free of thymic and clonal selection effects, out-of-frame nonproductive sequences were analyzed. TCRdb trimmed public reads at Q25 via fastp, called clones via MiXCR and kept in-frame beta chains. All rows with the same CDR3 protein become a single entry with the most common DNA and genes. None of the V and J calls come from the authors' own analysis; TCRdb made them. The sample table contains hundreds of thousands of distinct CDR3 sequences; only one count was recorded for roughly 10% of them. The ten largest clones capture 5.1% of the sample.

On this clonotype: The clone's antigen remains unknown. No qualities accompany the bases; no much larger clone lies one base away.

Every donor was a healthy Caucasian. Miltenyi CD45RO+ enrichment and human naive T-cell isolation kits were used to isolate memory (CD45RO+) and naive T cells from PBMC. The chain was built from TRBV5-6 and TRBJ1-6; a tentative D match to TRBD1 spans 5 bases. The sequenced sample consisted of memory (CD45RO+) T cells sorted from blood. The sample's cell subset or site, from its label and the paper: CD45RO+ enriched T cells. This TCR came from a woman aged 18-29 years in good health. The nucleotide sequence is TGTGCCAGCAGCTGGGACGGTAGGACCTATAATTCACCCCTCCACTTT. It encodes CASSWDGRTYNSPLHF.